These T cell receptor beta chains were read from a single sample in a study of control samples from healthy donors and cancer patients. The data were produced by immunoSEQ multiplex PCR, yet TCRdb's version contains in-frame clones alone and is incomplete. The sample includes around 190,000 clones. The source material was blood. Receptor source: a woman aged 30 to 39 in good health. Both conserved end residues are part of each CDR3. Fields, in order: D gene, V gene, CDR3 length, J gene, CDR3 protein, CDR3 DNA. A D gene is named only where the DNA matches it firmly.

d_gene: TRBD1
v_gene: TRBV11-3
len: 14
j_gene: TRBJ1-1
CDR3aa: CASSSRQGSAEAFF
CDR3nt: TGTGCCAGCAGCTCAAGACAGGGGAGCGCTGAAGCTTTCTTT

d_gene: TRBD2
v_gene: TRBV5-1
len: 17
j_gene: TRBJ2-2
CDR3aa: CASSLAPGGQGTGELFF
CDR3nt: TGCGCCAGCAGCTTGGCCCCGGGGGGGCAGGGCACCGGGGAGCTGTTTTTT

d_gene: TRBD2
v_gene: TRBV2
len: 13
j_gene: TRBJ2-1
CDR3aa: CARALAGGNEQFF
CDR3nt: TGTGCCAGGGCTCTAGCGGGGGGCAATGAGCAGTTCTTC

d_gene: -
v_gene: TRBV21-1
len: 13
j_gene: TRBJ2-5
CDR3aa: CASRRNLKETQYF
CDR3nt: TGTGCCAGCAGACGAAACCTCAAAGAGACCCAGTACTTC

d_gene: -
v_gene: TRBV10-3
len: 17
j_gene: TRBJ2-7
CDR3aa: CAISAGTSRTLTYEQYF
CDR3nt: TGTGCCATCAGTGCCGGGACATCGAGGACTCTAACCTACGAGCAGTACTTC

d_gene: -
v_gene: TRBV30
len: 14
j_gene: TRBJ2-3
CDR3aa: CALRLRGGTDTQYF
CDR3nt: TGTGCCCTTCGCCTCAGGGGCGGCACAGATACGCAGTATTTT

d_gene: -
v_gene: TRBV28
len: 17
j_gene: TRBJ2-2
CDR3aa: CASSLSLSDRPTGELFF
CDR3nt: TGTGCCAGCAGTTTATCCCTATCCGACAGGCCCACCGGGGAGCTGTTTTTT

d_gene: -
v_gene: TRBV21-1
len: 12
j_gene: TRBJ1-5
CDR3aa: CASTRGGQPQHF
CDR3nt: TGTGCCAGCACCCGGGGTGGTCAGCCCCAGCATTTT

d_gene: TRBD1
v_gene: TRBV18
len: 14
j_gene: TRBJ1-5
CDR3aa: CASSRGGAGQPQHF
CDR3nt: TGTGCCAGCTCACGAGGGGGCGCGGGTCAGCCCCAGCATTTT

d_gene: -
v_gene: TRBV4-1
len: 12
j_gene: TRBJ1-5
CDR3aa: CASSQDGQPQHF
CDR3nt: TGCGCCAGCAGCCAAGATGGGCAGCCCCAGCATTTT

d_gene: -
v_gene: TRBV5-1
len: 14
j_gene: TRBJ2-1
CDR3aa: CASSLLREFDEQFF
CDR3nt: TGCGCCAGCAGCTTGCTACGGGAATTCGATGAGCAGTTCTTC

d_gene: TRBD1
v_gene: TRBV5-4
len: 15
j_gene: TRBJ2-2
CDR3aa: CASSLGQGYAGELFF
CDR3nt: TGTGCCAGCAGCTTGGGACAGGGGTACGCCGGGGAGCTGTTTTTT

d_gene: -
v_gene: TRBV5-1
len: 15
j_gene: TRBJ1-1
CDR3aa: CASSLGATMNTEAFF
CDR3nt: TGCGCCAGCAGCTTGGGGGCGACTATGAACACTGAAGCTTTCTTT

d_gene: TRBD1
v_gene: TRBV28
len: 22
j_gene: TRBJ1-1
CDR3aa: CASSLSVWDPRTGGGVDTEAFF
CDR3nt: TGTGCCAGCAGTTTGTCTGTTTGGGATCCTCGGACAGGGGGCGGTGTGGACACTGAAGCTTTCTTT

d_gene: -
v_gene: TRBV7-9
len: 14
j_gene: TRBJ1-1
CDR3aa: CASSWDPVNTEAFF
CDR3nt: TGTGCCAGCAGCTGGGACCCTGTGAACACTGAAGCTTTCTTT

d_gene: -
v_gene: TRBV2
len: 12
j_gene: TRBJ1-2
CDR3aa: CASTRQNYGYTF
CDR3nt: TGTGCCAGCACCCGACAGAACTATGGCTACACCTTC

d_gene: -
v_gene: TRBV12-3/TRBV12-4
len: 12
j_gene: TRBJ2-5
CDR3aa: CASTRTRETQYF
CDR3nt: TGTGCCAGCACCCGGACCCGGGAGACCCAGTACTTC

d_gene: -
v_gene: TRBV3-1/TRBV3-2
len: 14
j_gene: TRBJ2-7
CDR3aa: CASSQGAGLYEQYF
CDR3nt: TGTGCCAGCAGCCAAGGAGCAGGCCTCTACGAGCAGTACTTC

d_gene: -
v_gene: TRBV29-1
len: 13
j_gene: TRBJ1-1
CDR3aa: CSVGYASNTEAFF
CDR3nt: TGCAGCGTTGGGTATGCTTCGAACACTGAAGCTTTCTTT

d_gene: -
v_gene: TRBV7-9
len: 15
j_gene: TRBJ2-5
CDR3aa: CASSLVSSVQETQYF
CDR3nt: TGTGCCAGCAGCTTAGTGTCTAGCGTGCAAGAGACCCAGTACTTC

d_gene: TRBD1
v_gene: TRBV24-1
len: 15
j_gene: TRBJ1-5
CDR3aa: CATSDRQGLNQPQHF
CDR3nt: TGTGCCACCAGTGATCGACAGGGCCTCAATCAGCCCCAGCATTTT

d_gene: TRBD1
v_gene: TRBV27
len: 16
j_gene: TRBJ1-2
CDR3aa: CASRAITGDRLYGYTF
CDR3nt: TGTGCCAGCAGGGCTATAACAGGGGACCGTCTCTATGGCTACACCTTC

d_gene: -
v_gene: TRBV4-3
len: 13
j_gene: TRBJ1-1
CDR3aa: CASSRGEATEAFF
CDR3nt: TGCGCCAGCAGCCGGGGAGAAGCCACTGAAGCTTTCTTT

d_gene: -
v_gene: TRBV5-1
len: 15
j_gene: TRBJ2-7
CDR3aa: CASSLGEGAGYEQYF
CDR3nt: TGCGCCAGCAGCTTGGGGGAGGGGGCGGGCTACGAGCAGTACTTC

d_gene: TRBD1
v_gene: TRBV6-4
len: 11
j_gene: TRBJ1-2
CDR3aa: CARQGARGYTF
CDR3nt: TGTGCCAGACAGGGGGCTAGAGGCTACACCTTC